This T cell receptor beta chain was identified during a study of beta chain features in type 1 diabetes. Study-wide background: Patients did not differ from healthy donors in age, gender or cell yield.

As for this clone: Its antigen remains unidentified.

Points from the study as a whole: VDJ junctions from patients with type 1 diabetes contained fewer insertions and more deletions. Sequencing of cDNA might inflate the share of cells that strongly express TCR.

Every isolated RNA sample was fully reverse transcribed, so sequencing captured expressed TCRB transcripts. Some clones are missing from TCRdb's copy, which holds only in-frame ones; the method was immunoSEQ multiplex PCR. The table includes about 160,000 clones, over 7.5% detected once. The length of the CDR3 is 14 residues. The V end lost 0 bases, the J end lost 5 bases, and 12 bases lay between the germline ends. Germline CDR1 and CDR2: SGHRS and YFSETQ. CD4+ naive, central memory, regulatory and stem cell-like memory cells were sorted via CD45RO/CCR7/CD25/CD127/CD95/CD27. The sequence was collected from a woman younger than 30 in good health. Sequencing input: central memory CD4+ T cells from blood. The chain has TRBV5-1 and TRBJ2-7, with D possibly being TRBD1 (5 bases). CDR3 sequence: CASSLGDSSHEQYF. The CDR3, as DNA: TGCGCCAGCAGCTTGGGTGACAGTAGCCACGAGCAGTACTTC.